This TCR beta chain was captured in a study of beta chain features in type 1 diabetes. Points from the study as a whole: Moderate but significant shortening of TCRB CDR3s was recorded in all four CD4+ subsets from Type 1 diabetes patients. Fewer insertions but more deletions were seen at VDJ junctions in type 1 diabetes patients.

Each population that was sorted was more than 98% pure. This clone turned up a few times. The antigen is undetermined. Germline CDR1 and CDR2: LNHDA and SQIVND (reference sequence). The CDR3 has 12 amino acids. Trimming cost V 7 bases and J 2 bases, with 6 bases left between them. The whole isolated RNA underwent reverse transcription, so sequencing captured expressed TCRB transcripts. The data were produced by immunoSEQ multiplex PCR, yet TCRdb's version contains in-frame clones alone and is incomplete. The table has hundreds of thousands of clones, roughly 13% seen once. The specimen sequenced was naive CD4+ T cells from blood. The receptor was isolated from a young man with type 1 diabetes. This chain uses TRBV19 with TRBJ1-5; D is unclear. CDR3 bases: TGTGCCAGTATGAGGGGCAATCAGCCCCAGCATTTT. It specifies CASMRGNQPQHF.